Listed below are T cell receptor beta chains from one sample, sequenced in a study of T cell repertoires in cytomegalovirus infection. From the reads, TCRdb called clonotypes with MiXCR, one entry per CDR3 protein. The table lists 680,000 or so distinct CDR3 sequences, around 32% of them singletons. The antigens for these receptors are not known. The sequenced sample was cultured PBMCs, obtained from culture after CMV antigen stimulation. Every receptor here comes from a human donor in good health (CMV status not recorded). Some clones in this sample may be carry-over from other donors' samples. CDR3s include the opening cysteine and the closing phenylalanine or tryptophan. Fields, in order: J gene, D gene, V gene, clone size, CDR3 protein, CDR3 DNA. A D gene is named only where the DNA matches it firmly. Rows give clone size only sometimes, using once, few, many, or a class for an expanded clone.

TRBJ2-2 . TRBV7-2 few CASSSSSAGYGELFF TGTGCCAGCAGCTCTTCCTCGGCGGGATACGGGGAGCTGTTTTTT
TRBJ2-1 TRBD1 TRBV7-2 few CASSLAYRGGLNEQFF TGTGCCAGCAGCTTAGCTTACAGGGGCGGCCTCAATGAGCAGTTCTTC
TRBJ1-1 . TRBV10-3 . CAIRLAGNTEAFF TGTGCCATCCGCCTGGCAGGGAACACTGAAGCTTTCTTT
TRBJ1-2 . TRBV4-1 . CASSATGLGGYTF TGCGCCAGCAGCGCAACAGGGTTAGGTGGCTACACCTTC
TRBJ2-1 . TRBV28 few CASSLPLLSGLSSYNEQFF TGTGCCAGCAGTTTACCTCTCTTATCAGGGCTGAGCTCCTACAATGAGCAGTTCTTC
TRBJ2-7 TRBD2 TRBV6-2/TRBV6-3 few CASTKEAGPYEQYF TGTGCCAGCACCAAAGAAGCGGGGCCTTACGAGCAGTACTTC
TRBJ2-3 TRBD2 TRBV7-2 . CASSRSGLADTQYF TGTGCCAGCAGCCGTAGCGGGCTGGCAGATACGCAGTATTTT
TRBJ1-6 . TRBV7-9 . CASSRDTNSPLHF TGTGCCAGCAGCCGGGACACGAATTCACCCCTCCACTTT
TRBJ1-1 . TRBV19 . CASKHPRGRPDTEAFF TGTGCCAGTAAACACCCAAGGGGCAGGCCGGACACTGAAGCTTTCTTT
TRBJ1-2 TRBD1 TRBV7-8 many CASSITRTGYGYTF TGTGCCAGCAGCATAACAAGGACAGGGTACGGCTACACCTTC
TRBJ2-7 TRBD2 TRBV7-2 . CASSRAGAHSEQYF TGTGCCAGCAGCCGAGCGGGAGCCCATTCCGAGCAGTACTTC
TRBJ2-5 . TRBV5-4 . CASSPNLGEETQYF TGTGCCAGCAGCCCAAACTTGGGAGAAGAGACCCAGTACTTC
TRBJ2-6 TRBD1 TRBV7-2 . CASSVTGAFSGANVLTF TGTGCCAGCAGCGTAACAGGGGCCTTCTCTGGGGCCAACGTCCTGACTTTC
TRBJ2-7 . TRBV7-2 . CASSLKTGHEQYF TGTGCCAGCAGCTTGAAAACGGGCCACGAGCAGTACTTC
TRBJ2-7 . TRBV20-1 . CSARAPARIFGTYEQYF TGCAGTGCTAGAGCCCCCGCCAGGATTTTTGGAACCTACGAGCAGTACTTC
TRBJ1-5 . TRBV4-3 . CASSQERGSDQPQHF TGCGCCAGCAGCCAAGAACGGGGGTCGGATCAGCCCCAGCATTTT
TRBJ1-4 . TRBV2 . CASSVGGREKLFF TGTGCCAGCAGTGTGGGGGGCCGAGAAAAACTGTTTTTT
TRBJ2-5 . TRBV12-3/TRBV12-4 . CASTLSDISDF TGTGCCAGCACTTTGAGCGACATATCAGACTTC
TRBJ1-1 . TRBV7-9 . CASSSLPRGSTEAFF TGTGCCAGCAGCTCGCTCCCAAGGGGATCCACTGAAGCTTTCTTT
TRBJ1-5 . TRBV6-1 . CASYQDQSHPNQPQHF TGTGCCAGCTATCAGGATCAGTCCCATCCAAATCAGCCCCAGCATTTT
TRBJ1-3 . TRBV7-4 . CASSLDAVSGNTIYF TGTGCCAGCAGCTTAGACGCAGTCTCTGGAAACACCATATATTTT
TRBJ2-3 . TRBV12-3/TRBV12-4 . CASTLGEFTDTQYF TGTGCCAGCACCCTAGGGGAGTTCACAGATACGCAGTATTTT
TRBJ2-5 . TRBV7-9 few CASSLNAGSDTQYF TGTGCCAGCAGCTTAAACGCGGGATCGGACACCCAGTACTTC
TRBJ2-2 . TRBV11-2 . CASSLAFVGGELFF TGTGCCAGCAGCTTAGCGTTCGTTGGCGGGGAGCTGTTTTTT
TRBJ1-4 . TRBV6-5 . CASSYDRPVYEKLFF TGTGCCAGCAGTTACGATAGGCCAGTCTATGAAAAACTGTTTTTT
TRBJ2-7 . TRBV5-1 few CASSLAGRSRDFF TGCGCCAGCAGCTTGGCGGGCAGGAGCAGAGACTTCTTC
TRBJ1-4 . TRBV20-1 few CSAPGFRVGKLFF TGCAGTGCTCCCGGCTTCAGGGTAGGAAAACTGTTTTTT
TRBJ1-1 . TRBV6-6 . CASSYYTDSTEAFF TGTGCCAGCAGTTACTACACCGACAGTACTGAAGCTTTCTTT
TRBJ2-1 . TRBV7-6 . CASNPGGQQFF TGTGCCAGCAACCCTGGGGGACAGCAGTTCTTC
TRBJ2-1 TRBD2 TRBV5-4 once CASREASGINEQFF TGTGCCAGCAGAGAGGCTAGCGGGATAAATGAGCAGTTCTTC
TRBJ2-3 . TRBV6-5 few CASSYSGSGDTDTQYF TGTGCCAGCAGTTACTCAGGTAGCGGAGACACAGATACGCAGTATTTT
TRBJ2-7 . TRBV7-3 few CASSLQVSYEQYF TGTGCCAGCAGCTTACAGGTGTCCTACGAGCAGTACTTC
TRBJ1-6 . TRBV5-1 . CASSLGIGVLGNSPLHF TGCGCCAGCAGCTTGGGCATAGGGGTACTCGGGAATTCACCCCTCCACTTT
TRBJ2-5 . TRBV6-6 . CASRSSGGQETQYF TGTGCCAGCAGGAGCAGTGGGGGTCAAGAGACCCAGTACTTC
TRBJ2-1 TRBD1 TRBV7-9 few CASSFPTGGADNEQFF TGTGCCAGCAGCTTCCCTACAGGGGGCGCCGACAATGAGCAGTTCTTC
TRBJ2-7 TRBD2 TRBV7-2 . CASSLAGHRYEQYF TGTGCCAGCAGCCTAGCGGGGCACAGGTACGAGCAGTACTTC
TRBJ1-2 TRBD1 TRBV6-2/TRBV6-3 few CASGGQGDYGYTF TGTGCCAGCGGTGGACAGGGTGACTATGGCTACACCTTC
TRBJ2-2 . TRBV10-3 . CAIRASLDTGELFF TGTGCCATCAGAGCCTCGTTAGACACCGGGGAGCTGTTTTTT
TRBJ1-2 . TRBV7-6 few CASISPSGYTF TGTGCCAGCATCTCCCCCAGCGGCTACACCTTC
TRBJ1-2 . TRBV4-1 few CASSQPTDRIYGYTF TGCGCCAGCAGCCAACCCACCGACCGGATCTATGGCTACACCTTC
TRBJ1-2 TRBD1 TRBV28 once CASSSGTATYGYTF TGTGCCAGCAGTTCCGGGACAGCCACCTATGGCTACACCTTC
TRBJ1-5 TRBD1 TRBV2 . CASSQDRRYSNQPQHF TGTGCCAGCAGCCAGGACAGGAGATATAGCAATCAGCCCCAGCATTTT
TRBJ2-3 . TRBV14 . CASSQDTSGTDTQYF TGTGCCAGCAGCCAAGATACGTCGGGCACAGATACGCAGTATTTT
TRBJ1-4 . TRBV4-2 once CASSQNQNRPGLGELFF TGTGCCAGCAGCCAGAACCAGAATCGGCCAGGACTAGGGGAACTGTTTTTT
TRBJ1-1 . TRBV6-2/TRBV6-3 few CASRRGGQGNTEAFF TGTGCCAGCAGAAGGGGCGGCCAAGGGAACACTGAAGCTTTCTTT
TRBJ1-1 . TRBV10-3 few CAISDQGYTEAFF TGTGCCATCAGTGATCAGGGCTACACTGAAGCTTTCTTT
TRBJ2-6 . TRBV7-2 . CASSLGSGAGANILTF TGTGCCAGCAGCTTAGGTTCAGGTGCTGGGGCCAACATCCTGACTTTC
TRBJ2-1 TRBD2 TRBV7-6 few CASSLRASGAYNEQFF TGTGCCAGCAGCTTACGGGCTAGCGGAGCCTACAATGAGCAGTTCTTC
TRBJ2-3 . TRBV7-2 many CASSLAVGGQYF TGTGCCAGCAGCTTAGCGGTCGGGGGACAGTATTTT
TRBJ1-2 . TRBV6-1 few CASSNTESYGYTF TGTGCCAGCAGCAATACAGAGTCCTATGGCTACACCTTC
TRBJ1-1 . TRBV19 . CATRSQGTEAFF TGTGCCACACGATCACAGGGCACTGAAGCTTTCTTT
TRBJ2-7 . TRBV6-2/TRBV6-3 . CASKYDGILSYEQYF TGTGCCAGCAAGTATGACGGGATTCTCTCCTACGAGCAGTACTTC